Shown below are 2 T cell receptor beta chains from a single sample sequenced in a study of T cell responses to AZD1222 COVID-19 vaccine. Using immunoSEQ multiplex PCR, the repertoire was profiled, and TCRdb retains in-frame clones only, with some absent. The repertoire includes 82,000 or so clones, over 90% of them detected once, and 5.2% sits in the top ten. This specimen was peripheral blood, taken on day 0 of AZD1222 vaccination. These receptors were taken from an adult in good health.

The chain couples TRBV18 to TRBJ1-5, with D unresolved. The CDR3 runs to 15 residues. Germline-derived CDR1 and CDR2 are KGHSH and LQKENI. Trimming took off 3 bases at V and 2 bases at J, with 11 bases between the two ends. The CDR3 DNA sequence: TGTGCCAGCTCACCTTCGTCCAGCCGCAATCAGCCCCAGCATTTT. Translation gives CASSPSSSRNQPQHF.

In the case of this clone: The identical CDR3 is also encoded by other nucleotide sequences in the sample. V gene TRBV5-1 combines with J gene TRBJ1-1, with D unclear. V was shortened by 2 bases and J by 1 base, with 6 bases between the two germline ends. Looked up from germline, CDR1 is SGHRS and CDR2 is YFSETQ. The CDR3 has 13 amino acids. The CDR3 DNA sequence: TGCGCCAGCAGCTTTCGGGAGAACACTGAAGCTTTCTTT. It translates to CASSFRENTEAFF.